The entry below describes one TCR beta chain. The antigen is unknown. This specimen belongs to a study of chemoradiotherapy in HPV16-positive cancers. Study-wide context: Functional T-cell assays on a couple of HPV16-positive patients' cells defined candidate HPV-specific clones and common TCR motifs.

Study-level points and caveats: Candidate HPV-specific clones and E7-related TCR motifs grew in tumor during treatment. HPV-specific T cells were functionally defined from only two HPV16-positive patients.

This CDR3 comprises 15 residues. Germline CDR1 SGHTA, CDR2 FQGNSA. Trimming took off 3 bases at V and 1 base at J, with 12 bases between the two ends. Profiling relied on immunoSEQ multiplex PCR, and the TCRdb table lists in-frame clones only, not all of them. This sample carries 36,000 or so clones, just under 80% of them seen once, and the ten largest clones take roughly 3.8%. The chain recombines TRBV7-2 with TRBJ1-2; no definite D call. The receptor was derived from a human donor with HPV-associated anogenital cancer. The sequences come from blood, collected from a patient who underwent chemoradiotherapy. CDR3 DNA: TGTGCCAGCAGCTTCGGGTCAGAGAGTAACTATGGCTACACCTTC. Residues: CASSFGSESNYGYTF.